The clone carrying this T cell receptor (beta chain) was found a few times. RNA transcripts provided the source from which TCR beta CDR3 regions were amplified. When the TCR CDR3 underwent first-round RT-PCR, the HTBI primer set was used. One entry per CDR3 protein results from TCRdb running MiXCR on the multiplex PCR reads. The sample yields around 340,000 distinct CDR3 sequences, 15% to 20% seen once. Trimming cost V 0 bases and J 1 base, with 11 bases left between them. CDR1 and CDR2 from the germline V gene are SGDLS and YYNGEE. This CDR3 region has 15 residues. This specimen comes from a study of T cells in Graves' hyperthyroidism and ophthalmopathy.

Source material: blood. The receptor was derived from a woman aged 25 to 39 with Graves' hyperthyroidism that later progressed to Graves' ophthalmopathy. J is TRBJ2-7 and V is TRBV9, with a tentative D call TRBD1 (5 bases). CDR3 in DNA: TGTGCCAGCAGCGTAGCTCCCGCAGGGTCCTACGAGCAGTACTTC. Its translation: CASSVAPAGSYEQYF.